This TCR beta chain was profiled in a study of type 1 regulatory T cells. Study at large: T-allo10 is an in vitro-generated, Tr1-enriched CD4 T cell product specific for alloantigen.

The CDR3 spans 16 residues. Via MiXCR, TCRdb re-called the reads, giving one row per CDR3 protein. The table has about 62,000 distinct CDR3 sequences, roughly 60% seen once; the top ten hold approximately 2%. As for this clonotype: Antigen: not known.

Study results and caveats: Compared with non-Tr1 cells, Tr1 cells showed a narrower TCR repertoire.

The V call is TRBV21-1, the J call TRBJ1-1; no check of the table's D call, TRBD1, against the DNA was made. TRBV21-1 is a pseudogene locus. The sequence was obtained from a human donor in good health. The material sequenced was cultured non-Tr1 T cells, either the whole culture or a sorted T cell fraction (not recorded which). CDR3 nucleotides: TGTGCCAGCAGCAAAGCGGGGCAGGGGATGGGCGCTGAAGCTTTCTTT. Amino acid sequence: CASSKAGQGMGAEAFF.